The T cell receptor (beta chain) described here comes from a study of T cells in Graves' hyperthyroidism and ophthalmopathy. Whole-study findings and limits: A model of 13 V-J pairs discriminated ophthalmopathy from stable hyperthyroidism.

RNA transcripts yielded amplified TCR beta CDR3 regions. HTBI primers drove first-round RT-PCR of the TCR CDR3. Via MiXCR, TCRdb re-called the multiplex PCR reads, giving one row per CDR3 protein. This table has approximately 590,000 distinct CDR3 sequences, around 46% appearing once. Comment on this clonotype: Its target is unknown.

CDR3 length: 13 residues. Germline V CDR1 and CDR2: SNHLY, FYNNEI. V was shortened by 4 bases and J by 5 bases, with 10 bases between the two germline ends. Patients aged 18 to 65 had newly diagnosed hyperthyroidism that had lasted under 2 months. Clinicians diagnosed patients from clinical symptoms, serum thyroxine and TRAb, thyroid ultrasound and orbital computed tomography. Sequencing input: peripheral blood or thyroid tissue (not recorded which). This chain uses TRBV2 with TRBJ2-3, with D perhaps TRBD1 or TRBD2 (7 bases each). This TCR was recovered from a woman under 30 with Graves' hyperthyroidism. The CDR3 nucleotides read TGTGCCAGCAGTGGCAGGGGGGGAGATACGCAGTATTTT. Translated: CASSGRGGDTQYF.